This TCR beta chain stems from a study of blood T cell repertoires in COVID-19. Background on the study: From T cells, B-cell-depleted T cells, or PBMCs came the material, which was cDNA or gDNA.

In its sample, this clone was seen once. Germline-derived CDR1 and CDR2 are SGHDN and FVKESK. The CDR3 sequence is 15 residues long. Trimming removed 0 bases from V and 8 bases from J, with 16 bases in between. In the original analysis: Reference gene primer amplification gave nucleated cell count estimates. This table comes from immunoSEQ multiplex PCR, and its TCRdb copy is limited to in-frame clones, with some not included. The D gene and trimming were derived from the DNA, and the V and J assignments and clone size from that table. The sample includes 30,000 to 40,000 clones, about 74% of them seen just once.

The gene calls are TRBV14 and TRBJ1-2; maybe TRBD1 (6 bases). This sequence was found in a human donor in a cohort sampled during active COVID-19. The sample consisted of peripheral blood. CDR3 in amino acids: CASSQESRGIRGYTF. CDR3 DNA: TGTGCCAGCAGCCAAGAAAGCAGGGGAATTAGGGGCTACACCTTC.